The present entry profiles one TCR beta chain with its context. The data were taken from a study of blood T cell repertoires in COVID-19. For the study at large: Samples representing acute and convalescent COVID-19 were sourced from the United States, Italy and Spain. PBMCs, B-cell-depleted T cells, or T cells were the source of the cDNA or gDNA that made up the material.

The junction had 4 bases not matched to a gene; V was cut back by 4 bases and J by 9 bases. The length of the CDR3 is 12 residues. CDR1 and CDR2 from the germline V gene are SGHNT and YYREEE (reference sequence). Source study methods: Quantification of nucleated cells was approximated via reference gene primer amplification. Produced via immunoSEQ multiplex PCR; TCRdb's table is partial and in-frame only. V and J calls and clone size are those listed in that table; D and trimming were worked out from the DNA. This sample yields approximately 97,000 clones, of which 75% to 95% are seen a single time; 1.5% to 2% belongs to the top ten.

The genes are TRBV5-4 and TRBJ2-1; 7 bases align to TRBD2. The clonotype comes from a man aged 60-69 years with acute or convalescent COVID-19. Source material: peripheral blood. Here the CDR3 reads CASSPGGGEQFF. The CDR3, as DNA: TGTGCCAGCAGCCCGGGGGGAGGTGAGCAGTTCTTC. Full variable domain (missing parts from reference TRBV5-4 and TRBJ2-1): ETGVTQSPTHLIKTRGQQVTLRCSSQSGHNTVSWYQQALGQGPQFIFQYYREEENGRGNFPPRFSGLQFPNYSSELNVNALELDDSALYLCASSPGGGEQFFGPGTRLTVL.